One sample yielded the 16 T cell receptor beta chains listed below, sequenced in a study of T cell repertoires and HLA-DP antigens. Profiled with immunoSEQ multiplex PCR; TCRdb holds only in-frame clones, not every one. The sample holds around 90,000 clones, 86% seen once. No antigens are known for them. The sample comprised CD4+ T cells from PBMCs. Receptor source: a man aged 45-60 years in good health and CMV-seronegative.

CDR3 loop: CSVGDLSVANYGYTF. CDR3 DNA sequence: TGCAGCGTGGGGGATTTGTCAGTAGCTAACTATGGCTACACCTTC. The chain has TRBV29-1 and TRBJ1-2, with D maybe TRBD1 (5 bases). The CDR3 length is 15 residues. Germline CDR1 reads SQVTM; CDR2 reads ANQGSEA. V was cut by 6 bases and J by 0 bases, with 17 bases left in between.

This clone was seen more than once but under ten times. The genes are TRBV7-9 and TRBJ2-1; D gene ambiguous. The V end was cut by 2 bases, the J end by 8 bases, with 19 bases between. Germline V gene lookup returns CDR1 SEHNR and CDR2 FQNEAQ (reference sequence). The CDR3 loop spans 16 amino acids. This CDR3 reads CASSLMTPFDGDEQFF. The CDR3 nucleotides read TGTGCCAGCAGCTTAATGACTCCTTTCGATGGAGATGAGCAGTTCTTC. Combining the CDR3 with reference TRBV7-9 and TRBJ2-1 gives the whole variable domain DTGVSQNPRHKITKRGQNVTFRCDPISEHNRLYWYRQTLGQGPEFLTYFQNEAQLEKSRLLSDRFSAERPKGSFSTLEIQRTEQGDSAMYLCASSLMTPFDGDEQFFGPGTRLTVL.

V is TRBV27 and J is TRBJ2-1; no definite D call. There are 16 residues in the CDR3. Germline lookup yields CDR1 MNHEY and CDR2 SMNVEV (reference sequence). V lost 3 bases to trimming and J lost 0 bases, with 12 bases between them. Here the CDR3 reads CASSFERPSSYNEQFF. For the CDR3, the DNA is TGTGCCAGCAGTTTCGAGAGGCCGAGCTCCTACAATGAGCAGTTCTTC.

The gene calls are TRBV18 and TRBJ2-3, with no clear D. CDR3 size: 13 residues. From germline, CDR1 is KGHSH and CDR2 LQKENI. Deletions cut 0 bases from V and 6 bases from J, with 7 bases between. CDR3 DNA: TGTGCCAGCTCACCACCTACCACTGATACGCAGTATTTT. It translates to CASSPPTTDTQYF.

The V and J genes are TRBV11-2 and TRBJ2-3, with 8 bases aligning to TRBD1. The CDR3 has 15 residues. J gave up 3 bases and V 3 bases, and 5 bases lay outside the gene matches. From germline, CDR1 is SGHAT and CDR2 FQNNGV. CDR3 DNA sequence: TGTGCCAGCAGCTTGGAGGACAGGGAAACAGATACGCAGTATTTT. Protein product: CASSLEDRETDTQYF.

The V and J genes are TRBV7-2 and TRBJ2-7; TRBD1 is a possible D gene (5 bases). There are 16 residues in the CDR3. V was pared by 5 bases and J by 2 bases, with 19 bases between. From germline, CDR1 is SGHTA and CDR2 FQGNSA. The CDR3 sequence is CASSEKRGSLAYEQYF. DNA for the CDR3: TGTGCCAGCAGCGAAAAAAGGGGATCCCTAGCCTACGAGCAGTACTTC.

The J gene is TRBJ2-2, the V gene TRBV18, with D unclear. The germline gives CDR1 KGHSH, CDR2 LQKENI. Trimming left V 3 bases short and J 1 base short, with 12 bases between. The CDR3 contains 16 residues. CDR3 region: CASSPQGHRNTGELFF. CDR3 coding DNA: TGTGCCAGCTCACCCCAAGGCCATAGGAACACCGGGGAGCTGTTTTTT.

V and J are TRBV5-6 and TRBJ1-3; no firm D call. This CDR3 has 15 amino acids. V shed 3 bases and J shed 0 bases, with 10 bases lying between them. The germline V gene encodes CDR1 SGHDT and CDR2 YYEEEE. Here the CDR3 DNA reads TGTGCCAGCAGCTCGTTAGGCCCCTCTGGAAACACCATATATTTT. Encoded protein: CASSSLGPSGNTIYF.

The V and J genes are TRBV10-3 and TRBJ1-1, with D perhaps TRBD1 (5 bases). This CDR3 region has 12 residues. The germline CDR1 and CDR2 sequences are ENHRY and SYGVKD. The germline V and J ends were trimmed by 6 bases and 7 bases, with 12 bases remaining between them. The CDR3 DNA follows: TGTGCCATCAGCGTGAATGGGGGTGAAGCTTTCTTT. Encoded protein: CAISVNGGEAFF.

A note on this clone: Other DNA sequences in the sample encode the same CDR3. The chain employs TRBV7-2 and TRBJ2-7, with 14 bases aligning to TRBD2. The germline V gene has CDR1 SGHTA and CDR2 FQGNSA. The V gene end was trimmed by 3 bases and the J gene end by 3 bases; junction bases not matched to a gene: 1. The CDR3 has 15 residues. The chain's CDR3 is CASSLGLAGVYEQYF. The CDR3 DNA reads as TGTGCCAGCAGCTTGGGACTAGCGGGGGTCTACGAGCAGTACTTC.

This clone was seen more than once but under ten times. V gene TRBV6-1 combines with J gene TRBJ1-1; weak D call: TRBD1 (5 bases). There are 12 residues in the CDR3. V lost 4 bases, J lost 7 bases, and 10 bases lay in between. Germline V CDR1 and CDR2: MNHNS, SASEGT. This CDR3 is CASSVEGYEAFF. The DNA for the CDR3 is TGTGCCAGCAGTGTGGAGGGGTATGAAGCTTTCTTT.

This chain connects TRBV28 to TRBJ2-1; TRBD2 agrees at 9 bases. Germline V lookup: CDR1 MDHEN, CDR2 SYDVKM. The length of the CDR3 is 16 residues. V trimming: 7 bases; J trimming: 7 bases; junction bases outside the gene matches: 14. CDR3 sequence: CASNQQSAGGGNEQFF. The CDR3 nucleotides read TGTGCCAGCAACCAGCAATCAGCGGGAGGTGGGAATGAGCAGTTCTTC. The complete variable domain, with remaining parts taken from reference TRBV28 and TRBJ2-1, reads DVKVTQSSRYLVKRTGEKVFLECVQDMDHENMFWYRQDPGLGLRLIYFSYDVKMKEKGDIPEGYSVSREKKERFSLILESASTNQTSMYLCASNQQSAGGGNEQFFGPGTRLTVL.

V is TRBV18 and J is TRBJ2-7; D might be TRBD2 (5 bases). Germline V gene sequence: CDR1 KGHSH, CDR2 LQKENI. There are 13 residues in the CDR3. Trimming stripped 5 bases from V and 2 bases from J, with 10 bases between. CDR3 sequence (DNA): TGTGCCAGCTCATCGGGATTCCCCTACGAGCAGTACTTC. Translation gives CASSSGFPYEQYF.

This sequence joins TRBV6-1 and TRBJ1-2; TRBD1 agrees at 10 bases. After removal of 8 bases from V and 7 bases from J, the junction contained 13 bases not matched to a gene. The CDR3 consists of 15 residues. Germline loops: CDR1 MNHNS, CDR2 SASEGT. Here the CDR3 DNA reads TGTGCCAGCCGGCCTTTCCGGGACAGGGGAATTGGCTACACCTTC. Protein sequence: CASRPFRDRGIGYTF.

V is TRBV2 and J is TRBJ2-3; D gene ambiguous. The germline CDR1 and CDR2 sequences are SNHLY and FYNNEI. This CDR3 has 11 amino acids. Trimming took 6 bases from V and 6 from J, leaving 7 bases between them. The CDR3, as DNA: TGTGCCAGCAGGGGGTCGGATACGCAGTATTTT. This translates into CASRGSDTQYF.

The chain links TRBV29-1 to TRBJ2-7; D unresolved. The germline gives CDR1 SQVTM, CDR2 ANQGSEA. There are 12 residues in the CDR3. Trimming took off 5 bases at V and 2 bases at J, with 10 bases between the two ends. Here the CDR3 reads CSVWAGAYEQYF. CDR3 in DNA: TGCAGCGTTTGGGCAGGAGCCTACGAGCAGTACTTC.